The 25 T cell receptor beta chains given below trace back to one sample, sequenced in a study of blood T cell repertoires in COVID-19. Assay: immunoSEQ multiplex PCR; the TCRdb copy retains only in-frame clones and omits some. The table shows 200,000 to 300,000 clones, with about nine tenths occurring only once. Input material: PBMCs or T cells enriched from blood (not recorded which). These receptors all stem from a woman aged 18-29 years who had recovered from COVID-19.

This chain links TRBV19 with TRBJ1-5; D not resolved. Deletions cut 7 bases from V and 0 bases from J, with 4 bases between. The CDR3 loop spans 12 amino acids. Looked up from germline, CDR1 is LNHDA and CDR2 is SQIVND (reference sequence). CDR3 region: CASMASNQPQHF. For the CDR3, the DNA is TGTGCCAGTATGGCTAGCAATCAGCCCCAGCATTTT.

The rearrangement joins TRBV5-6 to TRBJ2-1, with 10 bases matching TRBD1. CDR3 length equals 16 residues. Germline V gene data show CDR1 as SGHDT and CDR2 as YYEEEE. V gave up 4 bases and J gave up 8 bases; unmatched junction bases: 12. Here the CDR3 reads CASSPASDRGSHEQFF. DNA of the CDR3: TGTGCCAGCAGCCCGGCCTCGGACAGGGGGAGCCATGAGCAGTTCTTC.

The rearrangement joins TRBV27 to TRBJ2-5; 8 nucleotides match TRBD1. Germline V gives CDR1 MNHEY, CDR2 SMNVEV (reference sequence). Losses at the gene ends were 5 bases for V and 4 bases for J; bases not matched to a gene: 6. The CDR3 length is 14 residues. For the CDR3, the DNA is TGTGCCAGCAGTCTGCAGGGGGCCGGAGAGACCCAGTACTTC. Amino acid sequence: CASSLQGAGETQYF.

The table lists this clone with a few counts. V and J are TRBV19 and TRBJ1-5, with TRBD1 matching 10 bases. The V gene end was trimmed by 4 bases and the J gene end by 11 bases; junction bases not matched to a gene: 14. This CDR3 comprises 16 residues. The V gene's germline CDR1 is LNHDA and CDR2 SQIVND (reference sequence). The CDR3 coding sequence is TGTGCCAGTAGTAACTCTCCGGGACAGGGGACCGGAACCCAGCATTTT. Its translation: CASSNSPGQGTGTQHF.

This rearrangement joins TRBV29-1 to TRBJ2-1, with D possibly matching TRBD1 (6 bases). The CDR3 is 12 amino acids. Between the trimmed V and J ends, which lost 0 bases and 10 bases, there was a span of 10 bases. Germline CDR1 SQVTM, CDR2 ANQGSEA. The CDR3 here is CSVEEMGAEQFF. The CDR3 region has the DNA TGCAGCGTTGAAGAGATGGGGGCGGAGCAGTTCTTC.

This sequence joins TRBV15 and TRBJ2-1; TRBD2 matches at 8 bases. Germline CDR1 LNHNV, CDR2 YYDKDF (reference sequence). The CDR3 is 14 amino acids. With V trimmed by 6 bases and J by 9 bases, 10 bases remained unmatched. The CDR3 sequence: CATSFLAGSGEQFF. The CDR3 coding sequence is TGTGCCACCAGTTTTTTAGCGGGGTCGGGTGAGCAGTTCTTC. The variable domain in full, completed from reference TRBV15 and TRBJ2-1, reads DAMVIQNPRYQVTQFGKPVTLSCSQTLNHNVMYWYQQKSSQAPKLLFHYYDKDFNNEADTPDNFQSRRPNTSFCFLDIRSPGLGDTAMYLCATSFLAGSGEQFFGPGTRLTVL.

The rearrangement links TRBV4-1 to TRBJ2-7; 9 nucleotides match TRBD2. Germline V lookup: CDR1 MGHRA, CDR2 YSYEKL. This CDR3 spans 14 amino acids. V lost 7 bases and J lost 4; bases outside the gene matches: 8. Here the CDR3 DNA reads TGCGCCAGCATGGGACTAGCCGGGACTTACGAGCAGTACTTC. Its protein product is CASMGLAGTYEQYF.

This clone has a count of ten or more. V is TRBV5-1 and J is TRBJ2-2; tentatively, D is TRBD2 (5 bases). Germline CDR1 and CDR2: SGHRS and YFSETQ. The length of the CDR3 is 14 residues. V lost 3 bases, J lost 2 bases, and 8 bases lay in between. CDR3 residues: CASSSLVNTGELFF. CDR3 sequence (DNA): TGCGCCAGCAGCTCACTAGTAAACACCGGGGAGCTGTTTTTT.

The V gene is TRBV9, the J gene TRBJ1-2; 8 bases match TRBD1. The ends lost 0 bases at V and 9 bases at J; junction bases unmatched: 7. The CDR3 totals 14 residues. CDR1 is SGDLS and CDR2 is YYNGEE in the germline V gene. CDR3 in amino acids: CASSVDWTGRSYTF. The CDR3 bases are TGTGCCAGCAGCGTAGACTGGACAGGGAGAAGCTACACCTTC. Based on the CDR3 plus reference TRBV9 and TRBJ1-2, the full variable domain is DSGVTQTPKHLITATGQRVTLRCSPRSGDLSVYWYQQSLDQGLQFLIQYYNGEERAKGNILERFSAQQFPDLHSELNLSSLELGDSALYFCASSVDWTGRSYTFGSGTRLTVV.

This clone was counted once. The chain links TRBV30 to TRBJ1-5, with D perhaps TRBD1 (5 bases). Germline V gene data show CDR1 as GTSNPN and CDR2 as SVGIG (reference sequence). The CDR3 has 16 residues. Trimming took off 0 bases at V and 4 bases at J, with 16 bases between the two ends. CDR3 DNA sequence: TGTGCCTGGAGTGTGAGAAGTCCGGGGGGAAATCAGCCCCAGCATTTT. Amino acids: CAWSVRSPGGNQPQHF.

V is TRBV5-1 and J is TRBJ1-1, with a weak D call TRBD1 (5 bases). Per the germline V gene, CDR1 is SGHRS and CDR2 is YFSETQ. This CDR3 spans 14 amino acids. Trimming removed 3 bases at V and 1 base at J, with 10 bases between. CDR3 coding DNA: TGCGCCAGCAGCTCAGGGTCCACGAACACTGAAGCTTTCTTT. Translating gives CASSSGSTNTEAFF.

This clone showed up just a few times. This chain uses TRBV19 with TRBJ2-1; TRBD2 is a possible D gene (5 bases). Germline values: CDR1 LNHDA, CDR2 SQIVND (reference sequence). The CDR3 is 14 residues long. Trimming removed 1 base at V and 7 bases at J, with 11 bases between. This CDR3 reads CASSIGTQWNEQFF. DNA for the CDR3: TGTGCCAGTAGTATAGGGACTCAGTGGAATGAGCAGTTCTTC.

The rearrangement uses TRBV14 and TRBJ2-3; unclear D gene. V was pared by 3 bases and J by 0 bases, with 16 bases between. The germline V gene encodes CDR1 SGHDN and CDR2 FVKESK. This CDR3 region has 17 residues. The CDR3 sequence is CASSQESPPISTDTQYF. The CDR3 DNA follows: TGTGCCAGCAGCCAGGAGTCCCCTCCGATAAGCACAGATACGCAGTATTTT. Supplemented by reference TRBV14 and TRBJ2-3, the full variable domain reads EAGVTQFPSHSVIEKGQTVTLRCDPISGHDNLYWYRRVMGKEIKFLLHFVKESKQDESGMPNNRFLAERTGGTYSTLKVQPAELEDSGVYFCASSQESPPISTDTQYFGPGTRLTVL.

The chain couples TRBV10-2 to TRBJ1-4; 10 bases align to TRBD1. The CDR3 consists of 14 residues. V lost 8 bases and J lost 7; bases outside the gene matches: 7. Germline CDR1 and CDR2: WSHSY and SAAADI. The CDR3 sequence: CASSRQGASEKLFF. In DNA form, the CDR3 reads TGCGCCAGCTCCCGACAGGGGGCTTCTGAAAAACTGTTTTTT.

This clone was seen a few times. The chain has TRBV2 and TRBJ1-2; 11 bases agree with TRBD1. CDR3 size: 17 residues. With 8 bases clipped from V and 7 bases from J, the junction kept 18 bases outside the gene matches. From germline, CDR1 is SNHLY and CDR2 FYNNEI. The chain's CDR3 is CASWNPGPGQGVVGYTF. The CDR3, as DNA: TGTGCCAGCTGGAACCCCGGTCCGGGACAGGGGGTGGTTGGCTACACCTTC.

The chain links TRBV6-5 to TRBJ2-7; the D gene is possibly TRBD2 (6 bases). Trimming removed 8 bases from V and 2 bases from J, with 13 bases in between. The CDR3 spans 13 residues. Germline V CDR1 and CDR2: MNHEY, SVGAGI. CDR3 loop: CASGRDRTYEQYF. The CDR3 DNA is TGTGCCAGCGGGCGGGACCGAACCTACGAGCAGTACTTC.

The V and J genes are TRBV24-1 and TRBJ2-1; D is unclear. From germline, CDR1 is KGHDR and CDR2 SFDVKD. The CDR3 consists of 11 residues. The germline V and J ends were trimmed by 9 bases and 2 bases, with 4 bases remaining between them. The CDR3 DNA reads TGTGCCACCCGGGCCTACAATGAGCAGTTCTTC. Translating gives CATRAYNEQFF.

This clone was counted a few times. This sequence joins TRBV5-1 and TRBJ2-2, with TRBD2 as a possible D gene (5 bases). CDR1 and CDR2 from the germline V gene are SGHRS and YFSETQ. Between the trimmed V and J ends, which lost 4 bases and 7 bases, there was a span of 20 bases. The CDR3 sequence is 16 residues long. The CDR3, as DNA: TGCGCCAGCAGCCCCACCCCGGACTCCTCGATCGGGGAGCTGTTTTTT. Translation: CASSPTPDSSIGELFF. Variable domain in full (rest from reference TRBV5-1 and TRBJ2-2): KAGVTQTPRYLIKTRGQQVTLSCSPISGHRSVSWYQQTPGQGLQFLFEYFSETQRNKGNFPGRFSGRQFSNSRSEMNVSTLELGDSALYLCASSPTPDSSIGELFFGEGSRLTVL.

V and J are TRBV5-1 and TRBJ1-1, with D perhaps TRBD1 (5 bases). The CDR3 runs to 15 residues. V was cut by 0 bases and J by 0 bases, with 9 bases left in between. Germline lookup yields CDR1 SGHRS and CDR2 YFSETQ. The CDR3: CASSLAGGVNTEAFF. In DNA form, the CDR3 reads TGCGCCAGCAGCTTGGCTGGGGGGGTGAACACTGAAGCTTTCTTT. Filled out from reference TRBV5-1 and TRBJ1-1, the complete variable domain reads KAGVTQTPRYLIKTRGQQVTLSCSPISGHRSVSWYQQTPGQGLQFLFEYFSETQRNKGNFPGRFSGRQFSNSRSEMNVSTLELGDSALYLCASSLAGGVNTEAFFGQGTRLTVV.

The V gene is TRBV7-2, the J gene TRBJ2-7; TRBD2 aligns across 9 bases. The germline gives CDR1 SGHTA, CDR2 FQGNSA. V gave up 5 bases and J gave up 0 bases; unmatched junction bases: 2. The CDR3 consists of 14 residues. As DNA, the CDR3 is TGTGCCAGCAGCCTTAGCGGGAGCTCCTACGAGCAGTACTTC. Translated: CASSLSGSSYEQYF.

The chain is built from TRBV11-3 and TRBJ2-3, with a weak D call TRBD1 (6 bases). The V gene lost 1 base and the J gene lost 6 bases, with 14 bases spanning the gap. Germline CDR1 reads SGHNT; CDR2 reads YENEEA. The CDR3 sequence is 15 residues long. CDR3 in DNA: TGTGCCAGCAGCTTAGGGGACACTCTGGGCGATACGCAGTATTTT. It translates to CASSLGDTLGDTQYF.

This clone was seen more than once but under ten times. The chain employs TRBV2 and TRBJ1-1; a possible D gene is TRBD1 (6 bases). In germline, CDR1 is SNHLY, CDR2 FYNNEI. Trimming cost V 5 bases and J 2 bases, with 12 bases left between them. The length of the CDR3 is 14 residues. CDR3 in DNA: TGTGCCAGCAGTTTCCAGACAGGTAACACTGAAGCTTTCTTT. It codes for CASSFQTGNTEAFF.

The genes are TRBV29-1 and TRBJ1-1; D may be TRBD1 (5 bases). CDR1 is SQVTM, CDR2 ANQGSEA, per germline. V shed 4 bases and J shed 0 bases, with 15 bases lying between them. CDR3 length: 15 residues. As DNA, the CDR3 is TGCAGCGTTGGGGGCTGGGGCAGGATGAACACTGAAGCTTTCTTT. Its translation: CSVGGWGRMNTEAFF.

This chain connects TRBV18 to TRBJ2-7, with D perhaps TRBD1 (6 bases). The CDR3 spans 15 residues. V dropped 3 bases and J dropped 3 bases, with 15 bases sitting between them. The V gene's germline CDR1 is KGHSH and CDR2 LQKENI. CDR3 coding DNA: TGTGCCAGCTCACCCGTGGTACAGGGCGACTACGAGCAGTACTTC. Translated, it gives CASSPVVQGDYEQYF.

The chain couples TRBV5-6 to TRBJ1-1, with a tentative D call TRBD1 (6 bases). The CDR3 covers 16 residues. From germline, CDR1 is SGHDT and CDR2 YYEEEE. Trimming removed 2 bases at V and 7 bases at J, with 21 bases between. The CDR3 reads CASSLTGLQVAGEAFF. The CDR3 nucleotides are TGTGCCAGCAGCTTAACAGGGCTTCAAGTAGCAGGTGAAGCTTTCTTT.